A selection of T cell receptor beta chains follows, all from one sample in a study of Ad26.COV2.S vaccination and SARS-CoV-2 variants. Generated by immunoSEQ multiplex PCR, the TCRdb table keeps only in-frame clones and is missing some. Found here are roughly 400,000 clones, approximately 89% of them singletons; the top ten hold approximately 1.9%. The material was peripheral blood, obtained in a trial of Ad26.COV2.S vaccine versus placebo. The receptors were sampled from a person between 18 and 65 years old who received the Ad26.COV2.S COVID-19 vaccine or a placebo. CDR3s include the opening cysteine and the closing phenylalanine or tryptophan. D genes are given only for firm matches. Clone size is given for some rows only: seen once, a few or many times, or a class if the clone is expanded.

j_gene | len | abundance | v_gene | d_gene | CDR3nt | CDR3aa
TRBJ1-6 | 16 | - | TRBV5-4 | TRBD1 | TGTGCCAGCAGCGGAATCCAGGGGGCGAGGAATTCACCCCTCCACTTT | CASSGIQGARNSPLHF
TRBJ2-7 | 14 | - | TRBV3-1/TRBV3-2 | - | TGTGCCAGCAATCGTGGGGGGAGCTCCTACGAGCAGTACTTC | CASNRGGSSYEQYF
TRBJ2-2 | 18 | - | TRBV19 | TRBD1 | TGTGCCAGTAGTATCGGGCTGGGACAGGGGGCGCGGACCGGGGAGCTGTTTTTT | CASSIGLGQGARTGELFF
TRBJ2-2 | 17 | - | TRBV9 | TRBD2 | TGTGCCAGCAGCGTAGAAGGAGCGGGAATCAACACCGGGGAGCTGTTTTTT | CASSVEGAGINTGELFF
TRBJ1-2 | 16 | - | TRBV18 | TRBD1 | TGTGCCAGCTCGCCCGACAGGGGCACTTATAACTATGGCTACACCTTC | CASSPDRGTYNYGYTF
TRBJ1-5 | 15 | - | TRBV5-5 | - | TGTGCCAGCAGCCCACTCGAGAGGAACGATCAGCCCCAGCATTTT | CASSPLERNDQPQHF
TRBJ2-1 | 20 | - | TRBV7-8 | TRBD2 | TGTGCCAGCAGCTTAGCGTTGGCTAGCGGGAGAGCCTCCAACGGGAATGAGCAGTTCTTC | CASSLALASGRASNGNEQFF
TRBJ2-1 | 15 | - | TRBV9 | - | TGTGCCAGCAGTTTACAACCTGTAAATTACAATGAGCAGTTCTTC | CASSLQPVNYNEQFF
TRBJ1-6 | 15 | - | TRBV19 | - | TGTGCCAGTAGCCTAGGAGGACAGATTGATTCACCCCTCCACTTT | CASSLGGQIDSPLHF
TRBJ2-2 | 13 | once | TRBV10-3 | - | TGTGCCCACTGGGCAGGGGGGACCGGGGAGCTGTTTTTT | CAHWAGGTGELFF
TRBJ1-6 | 13 | - | TRBV12-3/TRBV12-4 | - | TGTGCCAGCAGTTTAGAAGGAAATTCACCCCTCCACTTT | CASSLEGNSPLHF
TRBJ1-2 | 12 | - | TRBV30 | - | TGTGCCTGGAGTGTGGCCAGCCGCGGCTACACCTTC | CAWSVASRGYTF
TRBJ2-1 | 18 | - | TRBV3-1/TRBV3-2 | - | TGTGCCAGCAGCCAAGAGCTCTTAGGGTTCGTCCCTTACAATGAGCAGTTCTTC | CASSQELLGFVPYNEQFF
TRBJ2-7 | 14 | - | TRBV6-5 | - | TGTGCCAGCAGCAAGGAGGTAGCCTCCTACGAGCAGTACTTC | CASSKEVASYEQYF
TRBJ2-1 | 15 | - | TRBV18 | TRBD1 | TGTGCCAGCTCACCCGGACAGGGCGGGTACAATGAGCAGTTCTTC | CASSPGQGGYNEQFF
TRBJ2-7 | 15 | - | TRBV2 | TRBD2 | TGTGCCAGCAGTGAAGGAGCTAGCGGGGCAAACGAGCAGTACTTC | CASSEGASGANEQYF
TRBJ2-7 | 12 | - | TRBV5-1 | - | TGCGCCAGCAGCGCCACAACTTACGAGCAGTACTTC | CASSATTYEQYF
TRBJ2-7 | 14 | - | TRBV6-2/TRBV6-3 | - | TGTGCCAGCAGTTACAGGCGCCAAAGATCCGAGCAGTACTTC | CASSYRRQRSEQYF
TRBJ1-2 | 15 | - | TRBV6-5 | - | TGTGCCAGCAGTACCCGGGACAACTCTAACTATGGCTACACCTTC | CASSTRDNSNYGYTF
TRBJ2-7 | 11 | once | TRBV25-1 | - | TGTGCCAGCAGTGTTGGGATCGTGCAGTACTTC | CASSVGIVQYF
TRBJ1-1 | 13 | - | TRBV29-1 | - | TGCAGCGTAAGCCCGGGCGTGAACACTGAAGCTTTCTTT | CSVSPGVNTEAFF
TRBJ1-2 | 16 | once | TRBV18 | - | TGTGCCAGCTCACCAACGATGGACAGCCTAGAGTATGGCTACACCTTC | CASSPTMDSLEYGYTF
TRBJ2-1 | 17 | - | TRBV28 | TRBD2 | TGTGCCAGCAGTCCCACGTCGGGGGGAGTGGTTCTTAATGAGCAGTTCTTC | CASSPTSGGVVLNEQFF
TRBJ2-7 | 13 | few | TRBV2 | TRBD1 | TGTGCCAGCAGGAAACAGGGGACCTACGAGCAGTACTTC | CASRKQGTYEQYF
TRBJ2-5 | 13 | - | TRBV14 | - | TGTGCCAGCAGCCTACAGGGTTGGGAGACCCAGTACTTC | CASSLQGWETQYF
TRBJ1-3 | 15 | - | TRBV5-4 | - | TGTGCCAGCAGCTTAATTGGGGGGTCCGGAAACACCATATATTTT | CASSLIGGSGNTIYF
TRBJ2-7 | 15 | - | TRBV30 | TRBD2 | TGTGCCTGGAGTTCTAGCGGGAGGGCAATCTACGAGCAGTACTTC | CAWSSSGRAIYEQYF
TRBJ2-7 | 12 | - | TRBV30 | TRBD2 | TGTGCCTGGCGGACTAGCGGGAATCTGCAGTACTTC | CAWRTSGNLQYF
TRBJ1-5 | 14 | few | TRBV6-5 | - | TGTGCCAGCAGTTACTCGCCCGGGGCTCAGCCCCAGCATTTT | CASSYSPGAQPQHF
TRBJ2-6 | 17 | - | TRBV9 | TRBD1 | TGTGCCAGCAGCCCCCGAACAGGGGACTCTGGGGCCAACGTCCTGACTTTC | CASSPRTGDSGANVLTF
TRBJ2-7 | 14 | - | TRBV28 | - | TGTGCCAGCAGCACTACCACCGGGACCTACGAGCAGTACTTC | CASSTTTGTYEQYF
TRBJ2-1 | 15 | - | TRBV28 | TRBD1 | TGTGCCAGCAGTTTAGGACAGGGCTCCTACAATGAGCAGTTCTTC | CASSLGQGSYNEQFF
TRBJ1-1 | 13 | - | TRBV29-1 | - | TGCAGCGTAGTGGGACAACTGAACACTGAAGCTTTCTTT | CSVVGQLNTEAFF
TRBJ1-6 | 15 | - | TRBV7-2 | - | TGTGCCAGCAGCCAGAGGCAGGGGTTCGATTCACCCCTCCACTTT | CASSQRQGFDSPLHF
TRBJ1-4 | 15 | - | TRBV30 | - | TGTGCCTGGAGTGAAGGGTGGGGAGGGACCGAAAAACTGTTTTTT | CAWSEGWGGTEKLFF
TRBJ2-1 | 13 | - | TRBV11-2 | TRBD2 | TGTGCCAGCAGCTTAGGGACTAGGGATGAGCAGTTCTTC | CASSLGTRDEQFF
TRBJ2-5 | 18 | - | TRBV7-2 | TRBD2 | TGTGCCAGCAGCCGGCGGACTAGCGGGAGGCTACACCAAGAGACCCAGTACTTC | CASSRRTSGRLHQETQYF
TRBJ1-6 | 19 | - | TRBV19 | TRBD1 | TGTGCCAGTAGTATTGGGGGCCACACAGGGGGTCTGAATAATTCACCCCTCCACTTT | CASSIGGHTGGLNNSPLHF